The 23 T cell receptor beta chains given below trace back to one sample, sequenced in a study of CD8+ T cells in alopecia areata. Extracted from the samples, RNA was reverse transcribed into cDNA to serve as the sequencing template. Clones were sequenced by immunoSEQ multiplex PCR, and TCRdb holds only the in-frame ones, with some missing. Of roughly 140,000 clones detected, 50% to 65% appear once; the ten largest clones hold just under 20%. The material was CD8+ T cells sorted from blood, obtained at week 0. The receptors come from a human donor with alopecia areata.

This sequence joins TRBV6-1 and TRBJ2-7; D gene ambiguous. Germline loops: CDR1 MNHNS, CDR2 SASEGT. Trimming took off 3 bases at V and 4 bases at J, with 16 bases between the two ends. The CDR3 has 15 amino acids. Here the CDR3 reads CASSDGLVLAYEQYF. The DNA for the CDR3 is TGTGCCAGCAGTGATGGCCTCGTGTTGGCATACGAGCAGTACTTC.

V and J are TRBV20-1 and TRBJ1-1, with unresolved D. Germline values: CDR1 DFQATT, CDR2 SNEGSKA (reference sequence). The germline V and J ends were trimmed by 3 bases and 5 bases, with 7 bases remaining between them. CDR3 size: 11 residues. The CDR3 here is CSASEDTEAFF. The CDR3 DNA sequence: TGCAGTGCTAGTGAGGATACTGAAGCTTTCTTT.

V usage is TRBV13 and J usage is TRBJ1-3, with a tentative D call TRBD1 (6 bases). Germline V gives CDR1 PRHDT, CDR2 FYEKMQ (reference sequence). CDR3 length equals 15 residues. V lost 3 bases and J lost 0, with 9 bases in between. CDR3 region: CASSFGQNSGNTIYF. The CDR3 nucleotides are TGTGCCAGCAGCTTTGGACAGAACTCTGGAAACACCATATATTTT.

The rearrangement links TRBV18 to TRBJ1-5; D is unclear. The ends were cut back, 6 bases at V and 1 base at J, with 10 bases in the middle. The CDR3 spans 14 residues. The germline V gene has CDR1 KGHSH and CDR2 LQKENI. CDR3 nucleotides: TGTGCCAGCTCCCCAGAGAGGAGCAATCAGCCCCAGCATTTT. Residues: CASSPERSNQPQHF.

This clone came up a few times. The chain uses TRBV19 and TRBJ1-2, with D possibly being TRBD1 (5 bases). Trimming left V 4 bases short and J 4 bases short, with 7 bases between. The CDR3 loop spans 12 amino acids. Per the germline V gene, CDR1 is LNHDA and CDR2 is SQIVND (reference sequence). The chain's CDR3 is CASSKDSYGYTF. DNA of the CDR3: TGTGCCAGTAGTAAAGACAGCTATGGCTACACCTTC. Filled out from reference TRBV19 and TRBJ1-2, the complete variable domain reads DGGITQSPKYLFRKEGQNVTLSCEQNLNHDAMYWYRQDPGQGLRLIYYSQIVNDFQKGDIAEGYSVSREKKESFPLTVTSAQKNPTAFYLCASSKDSYGYTFGSGTRLTVV.

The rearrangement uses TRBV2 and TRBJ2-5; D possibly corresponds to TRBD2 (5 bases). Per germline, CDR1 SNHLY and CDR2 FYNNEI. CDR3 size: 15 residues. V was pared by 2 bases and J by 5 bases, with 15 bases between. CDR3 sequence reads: CASSEPGEYGETQYF. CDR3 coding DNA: TGTGCCAGCAGTGAACCCGGGGAGTACGGGGAGACCCAGTACTTC.

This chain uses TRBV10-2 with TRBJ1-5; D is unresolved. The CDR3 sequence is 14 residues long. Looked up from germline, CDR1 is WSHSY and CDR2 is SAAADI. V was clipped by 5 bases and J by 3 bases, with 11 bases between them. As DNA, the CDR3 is TGCGCCAGCAGTCGAGACGGAGTCAATCAGCCCCAGCATTTT. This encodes CASSRDGVNQPQHF.

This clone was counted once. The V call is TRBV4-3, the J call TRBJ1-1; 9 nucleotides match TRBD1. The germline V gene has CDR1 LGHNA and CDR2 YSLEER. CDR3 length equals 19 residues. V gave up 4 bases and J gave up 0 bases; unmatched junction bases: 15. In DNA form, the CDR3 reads TGCGCCAGCAGCCCGGGACAGGGTTCTTATGGATCTATGAACACTGAAGCTTTCTTT. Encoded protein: CASSPGQGSYGSMNTEAFF.

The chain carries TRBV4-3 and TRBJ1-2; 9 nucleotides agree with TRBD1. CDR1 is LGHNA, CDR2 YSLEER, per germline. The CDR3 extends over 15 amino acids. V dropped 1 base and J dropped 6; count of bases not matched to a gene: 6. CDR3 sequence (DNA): TGCGCCAGCAGCCAAGGGGACAGGGATTGGGATGGCTACACCTTC. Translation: CASSQGDRDWDGYTF.

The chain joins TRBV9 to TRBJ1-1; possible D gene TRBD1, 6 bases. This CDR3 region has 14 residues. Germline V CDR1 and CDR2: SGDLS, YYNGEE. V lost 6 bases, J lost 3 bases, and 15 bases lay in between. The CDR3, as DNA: TGTGCCAGCAACAATCCCGGGGGCGACACTGAAGCTTTCTTT. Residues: CASNNPGGDTEAFF.

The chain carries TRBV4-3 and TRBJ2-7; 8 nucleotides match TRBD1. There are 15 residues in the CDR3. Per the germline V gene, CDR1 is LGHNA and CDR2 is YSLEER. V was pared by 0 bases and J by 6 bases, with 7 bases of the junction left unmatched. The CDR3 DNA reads TGCGCCAGCAGCCAAGATACTGGACAGGGAGGCGAGCAGTACTTC. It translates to CASSQDTGQGGEQYF.

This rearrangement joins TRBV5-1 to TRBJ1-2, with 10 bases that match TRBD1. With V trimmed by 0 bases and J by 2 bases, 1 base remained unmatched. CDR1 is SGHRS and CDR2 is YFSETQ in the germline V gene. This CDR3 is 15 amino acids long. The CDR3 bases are TGCGCCAGCAGCTTGGAGGGACAGGGGAACTATGGCTACACCTTC. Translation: CASSLEGQGNYGYTF.

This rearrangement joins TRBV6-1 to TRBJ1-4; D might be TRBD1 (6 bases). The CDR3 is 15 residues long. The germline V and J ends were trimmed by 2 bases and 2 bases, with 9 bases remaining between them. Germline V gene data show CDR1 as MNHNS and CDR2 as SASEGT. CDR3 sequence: CASSERTATNEKLFF. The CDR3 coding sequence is TGTGCCAGCAGTGAAAGGACAGCTACTAATGAAAAACTGTTTTTT.

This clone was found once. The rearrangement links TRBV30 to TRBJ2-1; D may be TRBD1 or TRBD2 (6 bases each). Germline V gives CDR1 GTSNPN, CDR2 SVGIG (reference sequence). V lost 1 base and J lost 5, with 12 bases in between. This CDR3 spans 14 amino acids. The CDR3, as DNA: TGTGCCTGGAGTGGGGGGGCCGGGAACAATGAGCAGTTCTTC. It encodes CAWSGGAGNNEQFF.

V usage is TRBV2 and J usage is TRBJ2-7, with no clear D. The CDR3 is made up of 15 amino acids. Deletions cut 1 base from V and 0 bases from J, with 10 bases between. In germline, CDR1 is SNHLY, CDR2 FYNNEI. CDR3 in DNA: TGTGCCAGCAGTGAAGGCAGGTCCAGCTCCTACGAGCAGTACTTC. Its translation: CASSEGRSSSYEQYF.

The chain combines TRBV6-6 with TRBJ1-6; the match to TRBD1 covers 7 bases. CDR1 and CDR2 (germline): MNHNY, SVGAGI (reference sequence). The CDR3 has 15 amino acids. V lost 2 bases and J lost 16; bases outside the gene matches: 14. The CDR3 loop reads CASSYHDRVTEGLHF. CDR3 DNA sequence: TGTGCCAGCAGTTACCATGACAGGGTAACGGAGGGTCTCCACTTT.

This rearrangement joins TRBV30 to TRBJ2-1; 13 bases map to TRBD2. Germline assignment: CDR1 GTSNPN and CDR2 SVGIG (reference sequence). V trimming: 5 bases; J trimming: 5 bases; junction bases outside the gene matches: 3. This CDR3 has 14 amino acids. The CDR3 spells CAWGGTSGDNEQFF. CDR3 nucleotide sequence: TGTGCCTGGGGAGGGACTAGCGGGGACAATGAGCAGTTCTTC.

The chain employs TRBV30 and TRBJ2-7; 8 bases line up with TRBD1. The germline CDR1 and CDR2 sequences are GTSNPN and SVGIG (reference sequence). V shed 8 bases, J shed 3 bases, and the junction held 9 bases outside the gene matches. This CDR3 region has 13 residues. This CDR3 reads CALQKGQDYEQYF. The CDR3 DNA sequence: TGTGCCCTGCAAAAGGGACAGGACTACGAGCAGTACTTC.

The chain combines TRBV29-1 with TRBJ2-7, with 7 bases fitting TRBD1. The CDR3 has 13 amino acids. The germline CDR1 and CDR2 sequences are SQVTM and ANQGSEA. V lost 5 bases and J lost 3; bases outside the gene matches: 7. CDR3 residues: CSVQTGTDYEQYF. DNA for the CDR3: TGCAGCGTTCAAACCGGGACAGACTACGAGCAGTACTTC.

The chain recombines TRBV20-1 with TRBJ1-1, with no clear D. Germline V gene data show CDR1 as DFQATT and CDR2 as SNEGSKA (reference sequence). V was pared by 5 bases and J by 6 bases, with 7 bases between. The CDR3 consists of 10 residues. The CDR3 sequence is CSAGRAEAFF. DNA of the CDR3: TGCAGTGCTGGCCGTGCTGAAGCTTTCTTT.

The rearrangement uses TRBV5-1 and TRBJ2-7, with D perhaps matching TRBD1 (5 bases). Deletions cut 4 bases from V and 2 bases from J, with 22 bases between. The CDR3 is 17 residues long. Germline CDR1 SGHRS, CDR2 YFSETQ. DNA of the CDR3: TGCGCCAGCAGCCGATTACTGACAGAGAGCAGTACCTACGAGCAGTACTTC. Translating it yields CASSRLLTESSTYEQYF.

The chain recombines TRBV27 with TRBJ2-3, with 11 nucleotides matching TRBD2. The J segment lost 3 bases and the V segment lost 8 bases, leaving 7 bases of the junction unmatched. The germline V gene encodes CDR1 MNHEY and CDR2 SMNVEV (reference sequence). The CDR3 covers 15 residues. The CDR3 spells CASARLAGGTDTQYF. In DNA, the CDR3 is TGTGCCAGCGCCCGGCTAGCGGGGGGAACAGATACGCAGTATTTT.

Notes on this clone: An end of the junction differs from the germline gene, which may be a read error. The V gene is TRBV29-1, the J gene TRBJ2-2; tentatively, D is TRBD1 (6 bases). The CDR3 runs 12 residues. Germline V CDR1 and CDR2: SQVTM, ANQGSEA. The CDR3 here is CSVTGPTGELLF. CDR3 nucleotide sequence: TGCAGCGTTACAGGGCCCACCGGGGAGCTGCTTTTT.